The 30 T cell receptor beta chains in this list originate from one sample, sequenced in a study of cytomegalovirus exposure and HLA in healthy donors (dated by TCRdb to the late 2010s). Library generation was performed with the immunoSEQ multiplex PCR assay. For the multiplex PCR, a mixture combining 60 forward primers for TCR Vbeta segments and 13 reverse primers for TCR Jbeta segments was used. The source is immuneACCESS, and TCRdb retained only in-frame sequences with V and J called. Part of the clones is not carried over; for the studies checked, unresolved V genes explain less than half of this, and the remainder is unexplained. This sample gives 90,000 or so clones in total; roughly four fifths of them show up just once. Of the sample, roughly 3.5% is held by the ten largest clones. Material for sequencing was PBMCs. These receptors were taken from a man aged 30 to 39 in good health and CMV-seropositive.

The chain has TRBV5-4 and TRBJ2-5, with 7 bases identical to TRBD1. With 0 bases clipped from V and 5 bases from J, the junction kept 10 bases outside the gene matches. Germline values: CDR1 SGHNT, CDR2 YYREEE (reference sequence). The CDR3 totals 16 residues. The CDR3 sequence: CASSLAQDRPRETQYF. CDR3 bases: TGTGCCAGCAGCTTGGCCCAGGACAGGCCCCGCGAGACCCAGTACTTC. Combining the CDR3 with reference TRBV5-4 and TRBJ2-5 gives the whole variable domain ETGVTQSPTHLIKTRGQQVTLRCSSQSGHNTVSWYQQALGQGPQFIFQYYREEENGRGNFPPRFSGLQFPNYSSELNVNALELDDSALYLCASSLAQDRPRETQYFGPGTRLLVL.

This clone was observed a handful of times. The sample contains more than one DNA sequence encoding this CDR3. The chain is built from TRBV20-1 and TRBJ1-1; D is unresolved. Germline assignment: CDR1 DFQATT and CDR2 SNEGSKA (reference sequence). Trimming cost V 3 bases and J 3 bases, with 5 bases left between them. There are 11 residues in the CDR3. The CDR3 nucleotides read TGCAGTGCTAGTCGGGACACTGAAGCTTTCTTT. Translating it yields CSASRDTEAFF.

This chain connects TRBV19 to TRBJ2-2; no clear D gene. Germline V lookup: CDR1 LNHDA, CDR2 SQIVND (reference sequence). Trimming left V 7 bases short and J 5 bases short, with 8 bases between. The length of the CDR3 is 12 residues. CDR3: CASTLRTGELFF. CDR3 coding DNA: TGTGCCAGTACCCTTCGGACCGGGGAGCTGTTTTTT.

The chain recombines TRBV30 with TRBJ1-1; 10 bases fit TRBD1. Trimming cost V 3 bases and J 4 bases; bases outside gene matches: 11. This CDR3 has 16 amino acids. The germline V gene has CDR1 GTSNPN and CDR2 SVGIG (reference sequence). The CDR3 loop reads CAWSHGQGVVGTEAFF. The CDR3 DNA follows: TGTGCCTGGAGCCACGGACAGGGGGTTGTCGGCACTGAAGCTTTCTTT.

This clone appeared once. CDR3 region: CASSPLGQGTGELFF. The CDR3 DNA follows: TGTGCCAGCTCTCCCCTGGGACAGGGAACCGGGGAGCTGTTTTTT. The V call is TRBV18, the J call TRBJ2-2; TRBD1 agrees at 9 bases. Trimming took 6 bases from V and 5 from J; bases not matched to a gene: 7. The CDR3 contains 15 residues. CDR1 is KGHSH and CDR2 is LQKENI in the germline V gene. Drawing the rest from reference TRBV18 and TRBJ2-2, the complete variable domain is NAGVMQNPRHLVRRRGQEARLRCSPMKGHSHVYWYRQLPEEGLKFMVYLQKENIIDESGMPKERFSAEFPKEGPSILRIQQVVRGDSAAYFCASSPLGQGTGELFFGEGSRLTVL.

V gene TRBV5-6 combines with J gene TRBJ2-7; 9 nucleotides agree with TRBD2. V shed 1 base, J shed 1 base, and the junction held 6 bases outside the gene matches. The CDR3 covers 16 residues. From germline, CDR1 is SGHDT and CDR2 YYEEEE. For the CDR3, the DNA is TGTGCCAGCAGCTTGCATCGAGCGGGAGGTTCCTACGAGCAGTACTTC. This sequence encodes CASSLHRAGGSYEQYF.

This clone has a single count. The DNA for the CDR3 is TGCGCCAGCAGCTTGGGCCGGGAGGCGGGCTACAATGAGCAGTTCTTC. Protein product: CASSLGREAGYNEQFF. This chain uses TRBV5-1 with TRBJ2-1, with 7 positions matching TRBD2. The V gene end was trimmed by 0 bases and the J gene end by 3 bases; junction bases not matched to a gene: 6. CDR3 length: 16 residues. CDR1 is SGHRS, CDR2 YFSETQ, per germline.

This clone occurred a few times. CDR3 sequence (DNA): TGTGCCAGCAGCACACAGGGGAGGAACGAGCAGTACTTC. Translated: CASSTQGRNEQYF. The chain links TRBV5-4 to TRBJ2-7; D might be TRBD1 (7 bases). The germline V gene has CDR1 SGHNT and CDR2 YYREEE (reference sequence). Trimming pared 4 bases from V and 5 bases from J, leaving 13 bases between. CDR3 length: 13 amino acids.

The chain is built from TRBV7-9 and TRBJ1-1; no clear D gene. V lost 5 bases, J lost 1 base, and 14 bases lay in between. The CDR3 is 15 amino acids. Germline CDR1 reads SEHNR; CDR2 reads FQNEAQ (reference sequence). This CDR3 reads CASSPDNRQNTEAFF. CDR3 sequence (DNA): TGTGCCAGCAGCCCTGACAACCGCCAGAACACTGAAGCTTTCTTT.

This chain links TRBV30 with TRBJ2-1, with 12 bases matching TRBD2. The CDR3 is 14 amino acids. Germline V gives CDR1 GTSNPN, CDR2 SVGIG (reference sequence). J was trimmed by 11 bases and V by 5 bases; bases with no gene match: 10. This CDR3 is CAWGLAGGLHQQFF. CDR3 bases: TGTGCCTGGGGGCTAGCGGGAGGGCTTCATCAGCAGTTCTTC.

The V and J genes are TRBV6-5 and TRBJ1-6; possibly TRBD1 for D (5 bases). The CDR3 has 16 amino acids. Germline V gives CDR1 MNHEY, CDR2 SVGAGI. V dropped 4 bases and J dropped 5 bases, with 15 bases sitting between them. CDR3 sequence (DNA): TGTGCCAGCAGTTCCTACCGACAGACCAATAATTCACCCCTCCACTTT. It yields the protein CASSSYRQTNNSPLHF.

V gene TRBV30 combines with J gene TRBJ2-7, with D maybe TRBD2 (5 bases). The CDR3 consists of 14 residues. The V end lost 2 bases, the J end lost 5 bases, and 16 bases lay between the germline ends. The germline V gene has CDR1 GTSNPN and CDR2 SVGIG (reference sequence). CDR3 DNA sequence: TGTGCCTGGAGTTCCCGGACTCGGGGAGACGAGCAGTACTTC. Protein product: CAWSSRTRGDEQYF.

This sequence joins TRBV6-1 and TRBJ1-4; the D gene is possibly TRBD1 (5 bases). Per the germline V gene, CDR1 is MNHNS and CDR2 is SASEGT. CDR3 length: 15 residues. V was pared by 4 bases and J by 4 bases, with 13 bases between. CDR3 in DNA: TGTGCCAGCAGTGGAATAGGGGTCGGTAATGAAAAACTGTTTTTT. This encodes CASSGIGVGNEKLFF.

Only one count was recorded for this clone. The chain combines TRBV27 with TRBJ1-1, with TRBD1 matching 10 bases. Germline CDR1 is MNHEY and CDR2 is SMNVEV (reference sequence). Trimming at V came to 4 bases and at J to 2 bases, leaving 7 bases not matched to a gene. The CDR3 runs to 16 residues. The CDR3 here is CASSSPRDRGNTEAFF. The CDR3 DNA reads TGTGCCAGCAGTTCGCCCCGGGACAGGGGAAACACTGAAGCTTTCTTT.

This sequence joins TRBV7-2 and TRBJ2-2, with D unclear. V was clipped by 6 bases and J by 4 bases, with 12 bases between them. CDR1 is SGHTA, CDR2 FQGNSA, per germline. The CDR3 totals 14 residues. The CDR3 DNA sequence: TGTGCCAGCAGGCCACGTCACGGCACCGGGGAGCTGTTTTTT. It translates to CASRPRHGTGELFF.

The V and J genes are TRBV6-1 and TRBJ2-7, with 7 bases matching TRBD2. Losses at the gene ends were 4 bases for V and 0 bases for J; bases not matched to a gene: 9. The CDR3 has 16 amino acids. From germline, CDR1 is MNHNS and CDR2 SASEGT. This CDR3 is CASSALLASGSYEQYF. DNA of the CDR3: TGTGCCAGCAGTGCCCTCCTGGCTAGCGGCTCCTACGAGCAGTACTTC.

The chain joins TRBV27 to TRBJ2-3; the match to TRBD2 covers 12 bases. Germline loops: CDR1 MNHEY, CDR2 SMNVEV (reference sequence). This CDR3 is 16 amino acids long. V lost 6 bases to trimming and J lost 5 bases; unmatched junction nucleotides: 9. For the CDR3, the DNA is TGTGCCAGCAGGGTGACTAGCGGGGGATCTATAGATACGCAGTATTTT. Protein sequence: CASRVTSGGSIDTQYF.

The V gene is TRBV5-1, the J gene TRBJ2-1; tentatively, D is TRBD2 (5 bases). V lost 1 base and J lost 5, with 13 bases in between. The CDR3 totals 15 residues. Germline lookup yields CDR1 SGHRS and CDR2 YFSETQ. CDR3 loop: CASSLWTQTNNEQFF. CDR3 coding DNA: TGCGCCAGCAGCTTGTGGACTCAGACCAACAATGAGCAGTTCTTC.

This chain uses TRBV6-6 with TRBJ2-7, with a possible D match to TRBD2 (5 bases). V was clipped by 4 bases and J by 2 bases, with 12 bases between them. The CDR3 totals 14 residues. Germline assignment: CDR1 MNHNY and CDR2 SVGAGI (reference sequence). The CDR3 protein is CASSSTLATYEQYF. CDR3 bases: TGTGCCAGCAGTTCCACTTTAGCGACCTACGAGCAGTACTTC.

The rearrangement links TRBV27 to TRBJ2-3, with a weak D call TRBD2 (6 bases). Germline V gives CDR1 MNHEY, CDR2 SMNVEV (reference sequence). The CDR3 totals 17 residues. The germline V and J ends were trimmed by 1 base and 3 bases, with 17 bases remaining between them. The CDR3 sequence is CASSLLGGRESTDTQYF. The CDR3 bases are TGTGCCAGCAGTTTATTGGGAGGACGGGAGTCGACAGATACGCAGTATTTT.

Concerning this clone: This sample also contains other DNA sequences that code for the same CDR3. The CDR3 here is CASSQVGGDQPQHF. In nucleotides, the CDR3 is TGCGCCAGCAGCCAAGTAGGGGGGGACCAGCCCCAGCATTTT. This sequence joins TRBV4-1 and TRBJ1-5, with a tentative D call TRBD1 (6 bases). Trimming pared 1 base from V and 7 bases from J, leaving 11 bases between. CDR3 size: 14 residues. Germline CDR1 reads MGHRA; CDR2 reads YSYEKL.

CDR3 loop: CAWSSLGGADQPQHF. DNA of the CDR3: TGTGCCTGGAGCTCCCTCGGGGGGGCCGATCAGCCCCAGCATTTT. The chain employs TRBV30 and TRBJ1-5; the D gene is possibly TRBD1 (6 bases). Between the trimmed V and J ends, which lost 3 bases and 5 bases, there was a span of 17 bases. CDR3 size: 15 residues. Looked up from germline, CDR1 is GTSNPN and CDR2 is SVGIG (reference sequence). Full variable domain (missing parts from reference TRBV30 and TRBJ1-5): SQTIHQWPATLVQPVGSPLSLECTVEGTSNPNLYWYRQAAGRGLQLLFYSVGIGQISSEVPQNLSASRPQDRQFILSSKKLLLSDSGFYLCAWSSLGGADQPQHFGDGTRLSIL.

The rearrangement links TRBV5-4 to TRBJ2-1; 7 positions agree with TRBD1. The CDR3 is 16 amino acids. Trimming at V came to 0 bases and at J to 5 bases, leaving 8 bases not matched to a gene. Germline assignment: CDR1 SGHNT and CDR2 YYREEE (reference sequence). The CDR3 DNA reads TGTGCCAGCAGCTTGGCCGAACAGGGGTCAAACAATGAGCAGTTCTTC. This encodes CASSLAEQGSNNEQFF.

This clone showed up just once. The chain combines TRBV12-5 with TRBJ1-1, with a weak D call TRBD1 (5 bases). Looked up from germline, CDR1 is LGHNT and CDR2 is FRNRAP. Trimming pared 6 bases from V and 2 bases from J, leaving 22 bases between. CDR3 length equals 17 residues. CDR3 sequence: CASGSRQGLGKNTEAFF. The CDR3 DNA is TGTGCTAGTGGATCGCGCCAGGGCTTAGGGAAAAACACTGAAGCTTTCTTT. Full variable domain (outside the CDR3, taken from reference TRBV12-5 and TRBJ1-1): DARVTQTPRHKVTEMGQEVTMRCQPILGHNTVFWYRQTMMQGLELLAYFRNRAPLDDSGMPKDRFSAEMPDATLATLKIQPSEPRDSAVYFCASGSRQGLGKNTEAFFGQGTRLTVV.

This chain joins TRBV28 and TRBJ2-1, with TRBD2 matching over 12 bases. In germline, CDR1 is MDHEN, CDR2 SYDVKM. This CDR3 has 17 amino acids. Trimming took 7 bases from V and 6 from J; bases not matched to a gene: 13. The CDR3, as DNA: TGTGCCAGCACGAAAAGACTAGCGGGGGTAAGCCTCAATGAGCAGTTCTTC. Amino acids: CASTKRLAGVSLNEQFF.

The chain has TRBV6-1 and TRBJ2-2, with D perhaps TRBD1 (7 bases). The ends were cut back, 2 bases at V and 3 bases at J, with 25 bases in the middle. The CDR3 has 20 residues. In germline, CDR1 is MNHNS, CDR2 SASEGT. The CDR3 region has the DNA TGTGCCAGCAGTGAAAGGGCAGGGGGATCCGGGAGCCTCTACACCGGGGAGCTGTTTTTT. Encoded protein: CASSERAGGSGSLYTGELFF.

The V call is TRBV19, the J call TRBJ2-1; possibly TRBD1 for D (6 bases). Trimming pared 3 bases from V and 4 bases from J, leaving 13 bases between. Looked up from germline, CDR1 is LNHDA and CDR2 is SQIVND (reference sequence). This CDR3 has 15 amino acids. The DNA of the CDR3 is TGTGCCAGTAGTATTCTTGTAGGGACATACAATGAGCAGTTCTTC. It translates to CASSILVGTYNEQFF.

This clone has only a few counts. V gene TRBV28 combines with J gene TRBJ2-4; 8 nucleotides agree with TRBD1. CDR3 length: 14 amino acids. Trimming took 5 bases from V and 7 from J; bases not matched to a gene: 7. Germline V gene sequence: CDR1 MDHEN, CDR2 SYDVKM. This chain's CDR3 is CASSRTTGVNIQYF. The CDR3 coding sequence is TGTGCCAGCAGTCGGACGACAGGGGTCAACATTCAGTACTTC.

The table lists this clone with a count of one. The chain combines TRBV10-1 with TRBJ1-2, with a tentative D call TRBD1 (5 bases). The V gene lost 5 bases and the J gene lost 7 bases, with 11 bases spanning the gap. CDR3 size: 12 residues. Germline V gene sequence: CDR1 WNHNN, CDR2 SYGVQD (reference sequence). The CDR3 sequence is CASSSAGPGYTF. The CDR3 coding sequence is TGCGCCAGCAGTTCCGCGGGGCCTGGCTACACCTTC.

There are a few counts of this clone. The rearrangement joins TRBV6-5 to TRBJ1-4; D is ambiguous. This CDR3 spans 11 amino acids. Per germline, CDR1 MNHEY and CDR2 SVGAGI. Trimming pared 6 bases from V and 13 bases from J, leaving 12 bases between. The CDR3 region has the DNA TGTGCCAGCAGCGCCGGAGAGGCACTGTTTTTT. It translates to CASSAGEALFF.